Included here is one T cell receptor beta chain sequence, with context. Its antigen specificity is not known. No base quality information exists; no much larger clone differs at one position. This sample is part of a study of response to subunit inactivated influenza vaccine (dated by TCRdb to between 2017 and 2018). Notes on the research overall: Deep quantitative profiling of the T cell receptor repertoire was used in the study to follow responses to a trivalent subunit inactivated influenza vaccine. Overall results and qualifications from the work: According to the authors, only a limited number of new T cells may be recruited by each seasonal influenza vaccination.

Receptors were amplified or captured by RT-PCR. Sequencing used an Illumina HiSeq 2500. The public reads were reanalyzed by TCRdb: fastp trimming at Q25, MiXCR alignment, in-frame beta chains only. CDR3 protein duplicates are merged, each entry listing the most common genes and DNA. The sample has 600,000 to 850,000 distinct CDR3 sequences on record, 14% of them singletons. The ten most abundant clones make up roughly 7.2% of the sample. The CDR3 has 13 amino acids, counting the end cysteine and phenylalanine. Kept here is only the CDR3 DNA, which spans 39 bases and is read in frame from base 1. The V end loses 2 bases and the J end loses 2 bases, and a stretch of 6 bases separates them. The germline V gene sets CDR1 to MNHNS and CDR2 to SASEGT.

The rearranged segments are TRBV6-1 and TRBJ1-1; no D segment can be confidently identified. This TCR was sampled from a man aged 50 to 60 who received an inactivated influenza vaccine. Donor details come from another sample of the same person, matched by shared clones. The sample was PBMCs from blood, taken less than 15 days before vaccination. The encoded CDR3 is CASSEHINTEAFF. The sequenced DNA: TGTGCCAGCAGTGAACATATCAACACTGAAGCTTTCTTT.